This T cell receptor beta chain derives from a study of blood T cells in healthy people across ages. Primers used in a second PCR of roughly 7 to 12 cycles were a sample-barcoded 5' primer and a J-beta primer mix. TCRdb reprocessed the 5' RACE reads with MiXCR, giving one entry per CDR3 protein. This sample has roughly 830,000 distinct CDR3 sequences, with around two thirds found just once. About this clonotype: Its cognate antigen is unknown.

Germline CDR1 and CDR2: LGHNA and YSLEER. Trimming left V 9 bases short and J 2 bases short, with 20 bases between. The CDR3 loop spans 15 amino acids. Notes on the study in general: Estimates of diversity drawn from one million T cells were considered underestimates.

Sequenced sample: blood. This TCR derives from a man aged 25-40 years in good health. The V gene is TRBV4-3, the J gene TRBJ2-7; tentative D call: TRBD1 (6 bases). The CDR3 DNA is TGCGCCAGTTCCCAGGGCCAGGGGAGCCCCTACGAGCAGTACTTC. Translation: CASSQGQGSPYEQYF.